The 27 T cell receptor beta chains listed next were all sequenced from one sample in a study of CXCR3-negative and CXCR3-positive naive CD8 T cells. Study-wide findings and caveats: The study found more hydrophobic TRB CDR3s in CXCR3-positive naive cells than in CXCR3-negative naive cells.

Libraries of TRB cDNA were made by 5' RACE and carried UMIs. No DNA is given; TCRdb re-called the 5' RACE reads and lists each CDR3 protein once. The clone table shows over 95,000 distinct CDR3 sequences, with the ten largest holding around 0.35%. No cognate antigen is known for these TCRs. What was sequenced was naive CXCR3+ CD8+ T cells from blood. Subset denoted: CD45RO-CCR7+CD27+CD95- naive CD8+ T cells expressing CXCR3 (TNR3+). These receptors were taken from a human donor in good health. Some clones in this sample may be carry-over from other donors' samples.

The chain uses TRBV7-9 and TRBJ1-2; TCRdb selects TRBD1, and the lack of DNA leaves this call unchecked. The CDR3 length is 13 residues. Germline lookup yields CDR1 SEHNR and CDR2 FQNEAQ (reference sequence). CDR3 protein: CASSSSGVYGYTF.

The rearrangement joins TRBV13 to TRBJ2-2; TCRdb reports TRBD1, a call that lacks DNA to check it against. CDR3 length equals 14 residues. CDR1 is PRHDT, CDR2 FYEKMQ, per germline (reference sequence). The CDR3 is CASERQGRTGELFF.

The chain carries TRBV6-4 and TRBJ2-3; TCRdb selects TRBD2, and the lack of DNA leaves this call unchecked. The CDR3 consists of 15 residues. Germline-derived CDR1 and CDR2 are MRHNA and SNTAGT. The CDR3 sequence is CASSSLAGSTDTQYF.

The V and J genes are TRBV28 and TRBJ2-1; the TCRdb D gene call, TRBD2, has no DNA to confirm it. Germline V lookup: CDR1 MDHEN, CDR2 SYDVKM. The CDR3 runs to 16 residues. CDR3 residues: CASSLALAGPYNEQFF.

This sequence joins TRBV2 and TRBJ2-2. Germline CDR1 SNHLY, CDR2 FYNNEI. This CDR3 has 12 residues. The CDR3 loop reads CASSSLTWELFF.

This chain uses TRBV13 with TRBJ2-3; TCRdb indicates TRBD1, and absent DNA this call remains unverified. This CDR3 contains 16 residues. Germline V gene sequence: CDR1 PRHDT, CDR2 FYEKMQ (reference sequence). This chain's CDR3 is CASSTTDRGSTDTQYF.

This chain connects TRBV4-1 to TRBJ1-5. The CDR3 spans 16 residues. Per germline, CDR1 MGHRA and CDR2 YSYEKL. CDR3 region: CASSQDADILNQPQHF.

The chain employs TRBV6-6 and TRBJ2-1; TCRdb indicates TRBD2, and absent DNA this call remains unverified. Germline CDR1 MNHNY, CDR2 SVGAGI (reference sequence). The CDR3 contains 13 residues. The CDR3 is CASSYPARNEQFF.

The CDR3 reads CASSPSWTGLADTQYF. The V and J genes are TRBV27 and TRBJ2-3; TCRdb outputs TRBD1, but without DNA this stays unchecked. CDR3 length equals 16 residues. Germline CDR1 is MNHEY and CDR2 is SMNVEV (reference sequence).

The CDR3 protein is CASSLLPEGAWGTDTQYF. This sequence joins TRBV28 and TRBJ2-3; TCRdb designates TRBD1, a call that cannot be tested without DNA. The CDR3 length is 18 residues. The germline V gene has CDR1 MDHEN and CDR2 SYDVKM.

This chain connects TRBV29-1 to TRBJ2-7; TCRdb names TRBD1, which stays unverified in the absence of DNA. CDR1 and CDR2 from the germline V gene are SQVTM and ANQGSEA. The CDR3 contains 13 residues. CDR3: CSVETGRINEQYF.

The chain's CDR3 is CASSTDRGSYEQYF. This sequence joins TRBV19 and TRBJ2-7. The CDR3 sequence is 14 residues long. The V gene's germline CDR1 is LNHDA and CDR2 SQIVND (reference sequence).

This chain connects TRBV24-1 to TRBJ2-3; TCRdb lists TRBD2, though no DNA is available to test this call. The CDR3 covers 15 residues. Germline-derived CDR1 and CDR2 are KGHDR and SFDVKD. The CDR3 spells CATSEREGGTDTQYF.

The rearrangement links TRBV29-1 to TRBJ2-7; the TRBD1 assignment by TCRdb is unverifiable without DNA. Germline V gene data show CDR1 as SQVTM and CDR2 as ANQGSEA. The CDR3 extends over 15 amino acids. The CDR3 sequence: CSVLPKGRETYEQYF.

CDR3 protein: CASSVGQEIFYEQYF. The chain carries TRBV9 and TRBJ2-7; TCRdb indicates TRBD1, and absent DNA this call remains unverified. CDR3 size: 15 residues. Per the germline V gene, CDR1 is SGDLS and CDR2 is YYNGEE.

J is TRBJ2-7 and V is TRBV7-9; TCRdb calls TRBD2, which cannot be checked without DNA. Germline CDR1 and CDR2: SEHNR and FQNEAQ (reference sequence). The CDR3 sequence is 16 residues long. The CDR3 sequence: CASSPQVYGVVDEQYF.

This chain links TRBV15 with TRBJ2-2; TCRdb's D call of TRBD1 is untestable without DNA. This CDR3 region has 15 residues. The germline gives CDR1 LNHNV, CDR2 YYDKDF (reference sequence). This CDR3 is CATSRGLGDAGELFF.

This chain links TRBV29-1 with TRBJ2-7; TCRdb reports TRBD1, a call that lacks DNA to check it against. The CDR3 runs to 16 residues. Germline loops: CDR1 SQVTM, CDR2 ANQGSEA. The CDR3 region is CSVALGRGVFAGEQYF.

V is TRBV6-5 and J is TRBJ2-4; TCRdb calls TRBD2, which cannot be checked without DNA. CDR1 is MNHEY, CDR2 SVGAGI, per germline. The CDR3 is 15 residues long. The CDR3 is CASSPLREAKNIQYF.

This chain connects TRBV7-2 to TRBJ2-1; TCRdb's D gene call, TRBD2, goes unchecked for lack of DNA. The CDR3 is 16 residues long. Germline loops: CDR1 SGHTA, CDR2 FQGNSA. CDR3 protein: CASTRTSFSSYNEQFF.

J is TRBJ2-5 and V is TRBV12-3 or TRBV12-4. The CDR3 has 13 residues. The CDR3 protein is CASSLWKRETQYF.

The CDR3 protein is CATSRGGATDTQYF. This chain links TRBV15 with TRBJ2-3; TCRdb selects TRBD1, and the lack of DNA leaves this call unchecked. The CDR3 spans 14 residues. The germline gives CDR1 LNHNV, CDR2 YYDKDF (reference sequence).

The chain recombines TRBV12-3 or TRBV12-4 with TRBJ1-4. The CDR3 consists of 13 residues. CDR3 loop: CASSFIDNEKLFF.

The rearrangement links TRBV9 to TRBJ2-7; TCRdb outputs TRBD2, but without DNA this stays unchecked. This CDR3 comprises 13 residues. Germline CDR1 and CDR2: SGDLS and YYNGEE. The chain's CDR3 is CASSSGLRNEQYF.

This chain joins TRBV12-3 or TRBV12-4 and TRBJ2-7; TCRdb's D call of TRBD1 is untestable without DNA. The CDR3 has 13 residues. The CDR3 spells CASSPGQAYEQYF.

J is TRBJ2-1 and V is TRBV9. The CDR3 sequence is 12 residues long. CDR1 and CDR2 from the germline V gene are SGDLS and YYNGEE. This CDR3 reads CASSAHRDEQFF.

The rearrangement joins TRBV2 to TRBJ2-1; TCRdb proposes TRBD2, but this gene call is untestable without DNA. This CDR3 has 13 residues. The germline CDR1 and CDR2 sequences are SNHLY and FYNNEI. The CDR3 loop reads CAILSGFYNEQFF.